The 7 T cell receptor beta chains reported below all come from one sample, sequenced in a study of CD8 T cells in ankylosing spondylitis. Each CDR3 protein gets one entry after TCRdb re-called the 5' RACE reads with MiXCR. The table records hundreds of thousands of distinct CDR3 sequences, roughly 24% of them present only once. Sequencing was done on a sample of blood, either unsorted or a sorted T cell fraction (not recorded which). These receptors were taken from a male donor with ankylosing spondylitis or in good health (not recorded which).

This clonotype was picked up many times. The chain couples TRBV5-1 to TRBJ1-4, with D uncertain. Germline-derived CDR1 and CDR2 are SGHRS and YFSETQ. This CDR3 comprises 16 residues. Trimming left V 0 bases short and J 0 bases short, with 9 bases between. CDR3 region: CASSLVPVATNEKLFF. CDR3 coding DNA: TGCGCCAGCAGCTTGGTGCCGGTCGCAACTAATGAAAAACTGTTTTTT. Drawing the rest from reference TRBV5-1 and TRBJ1-4, the complete variable domain is KAGVTQTPRYLIKTRGQQVTLSCSPISGHRSVSWYQQTPGQGLQFLFEYFSETQRNKGNFPGRFSGRQFSNSRSEMNVSTLELGDSALYLCASSLVPVATNEKLFFGSGTQLSVL.

The chain joins TRBV28 to TRBJ2-1; 8 nucleotides align to TRBD1. V gave up 11 bases and J gave up 6 bases; unmatched junction bases: 6. The V gene's germline CDR1 is MDHEN and CDR2 SYDVKM. The CDR3 has 12 residues. The DNA of the CDR3 is TGTGCCGGAGGACAGGGTTTCAATGAGCAGTTCTTC. It translates to CAGGQGFNEQFF.

The table lists this clonotype with a few counts. The V and J genes are TRBV29-1 and TRBJ2-1, with 7 bases aligning to TRBD2. With 6 bases clipped from V and 9 bases from J, the junction kept 17 bases outside the gene matches. The V gene's germline CDR1 is SQVTM and CDR2 ANQGSEA. The CDR3 runs 15 residues. The CDR3 sequence is CSVGTILSLGGEQFF. In nucleotides, the CDR3 is TGCAGCGTAGGGACTATCCTCTCCCTGGGAGGTGAGCAGTTCTTC.

For this clonotype: Its ends do not fully match the called genes, so a read error is possible. The rearrangement uses TRBV5-6 and TRBJ1-5; D is unresolved. Per the germline V gene, CDR1 is SGHDT and CDR2 is YYEEEE. The CDR3 loop spans 13 amino acids. In DNA, the CDR3 is TGTGCCAGCAGCTTGACTGGCAATCAGCCCCACCATTTT. Translated, it gives CASSLTGNQPHHF.

This clonotype has ten or more counts. The V call is TRBV7-2, the J call TRBJ1-4; unclear D gene. The CDR3 runs to 14 residues. Germline-derived CDR1 and CDR2 are SGHTA and FQGNSA. Trimming cost V 2 bases and J 6 bases, with 10 bases left between them. CDR3 protein: CASSLIGVDEKLFF. CDR3 coding DNA: TGTGCCAGCAGCTTAATTGGGGTGGATGAAAAACTGTTTTTT.

This sequence joins TRBV29-1 and TRBJ2-7; 11 nucleotides align to TRBD1. The junction had 1 base not matched to a gene; V was cut back by 7 bases and J by 5 bases. In germline, CDR1 is SQVTM, CDR2 ANQGSEA. The CDR3 sequence is 11 residues long. The CDR3 DNA reads TGCAGCGCGGGACAGGGGGACGAGCAGTACTTC. Residues: CSAGQGDEQYF.

The rearrangement uses TRBV20-1 and TRBJ2-1; D is ambiguous. Germline V gene sequence: CDR1 DFQATT, CDR2 SNEGSKA (reference sequence). This CDR3 spans 11 amino acids. The V and J ends lost 3 bases and 10 bases respectively, with 10 bases between them. This CDR3 reads CSASVGREQFF. The DNA of the CDR3 is TGCAGTGCTAGCGTTGGACGGGAGCAGTTCTTC.